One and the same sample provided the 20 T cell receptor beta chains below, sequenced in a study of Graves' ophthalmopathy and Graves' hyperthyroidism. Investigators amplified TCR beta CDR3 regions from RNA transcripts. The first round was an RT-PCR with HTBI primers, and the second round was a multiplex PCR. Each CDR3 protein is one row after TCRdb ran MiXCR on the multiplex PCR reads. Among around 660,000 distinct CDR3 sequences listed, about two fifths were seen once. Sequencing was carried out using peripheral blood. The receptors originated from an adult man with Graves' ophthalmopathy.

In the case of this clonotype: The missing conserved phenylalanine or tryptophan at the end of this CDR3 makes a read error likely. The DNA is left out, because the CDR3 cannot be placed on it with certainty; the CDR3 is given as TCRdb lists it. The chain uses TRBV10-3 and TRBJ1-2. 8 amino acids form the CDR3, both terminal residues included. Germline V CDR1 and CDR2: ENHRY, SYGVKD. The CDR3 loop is CAISESRG.

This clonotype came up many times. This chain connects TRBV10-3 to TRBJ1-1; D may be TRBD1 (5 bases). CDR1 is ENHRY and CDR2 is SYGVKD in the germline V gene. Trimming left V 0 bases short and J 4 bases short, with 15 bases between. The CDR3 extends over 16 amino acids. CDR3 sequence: CAISESRGGVGTEAFF. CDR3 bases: TGTGCCATCAGTGAGTCGCGTGGAGGGGTGGGCACTGAAGCTTTCTTT.

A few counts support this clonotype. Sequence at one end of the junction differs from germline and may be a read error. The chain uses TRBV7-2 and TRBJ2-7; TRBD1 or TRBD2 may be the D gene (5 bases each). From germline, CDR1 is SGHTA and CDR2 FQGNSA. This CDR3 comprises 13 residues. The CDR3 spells CASSLERDLDPSF. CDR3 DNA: TGTGCCAGCAGCTTAGAGAGGGACCTCGATCCCTCCTTC.

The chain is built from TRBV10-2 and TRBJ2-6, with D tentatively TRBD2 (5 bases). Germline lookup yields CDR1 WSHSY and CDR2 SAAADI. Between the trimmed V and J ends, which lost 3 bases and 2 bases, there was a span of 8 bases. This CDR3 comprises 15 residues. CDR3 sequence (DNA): TGCGCCAGCAGTGACAGGACTGCTGGGGCCAACGTCCTGACTTTC. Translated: CASSDRTAGANVLTF.

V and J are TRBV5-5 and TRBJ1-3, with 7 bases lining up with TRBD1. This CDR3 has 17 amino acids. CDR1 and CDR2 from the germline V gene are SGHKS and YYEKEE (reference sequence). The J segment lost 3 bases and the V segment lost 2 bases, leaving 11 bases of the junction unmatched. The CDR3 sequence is CASSLAHRGVYGNTIYF. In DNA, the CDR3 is TGTGCCAGCAGCTTAGCCCACAGGGGCGTTTATGGAAACACCATATATTTT. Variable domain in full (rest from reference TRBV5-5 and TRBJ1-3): DAGVTQSPTHLIKTRGQQVTLRCSPISGHKSVSWYQQVLGQGPQFIFQYYEKEERGRGNFPDRFSARQFPNYSSELNVNALLLGDSALYLCASSLAHRGVYGNTIYFGEGSWLTVV.

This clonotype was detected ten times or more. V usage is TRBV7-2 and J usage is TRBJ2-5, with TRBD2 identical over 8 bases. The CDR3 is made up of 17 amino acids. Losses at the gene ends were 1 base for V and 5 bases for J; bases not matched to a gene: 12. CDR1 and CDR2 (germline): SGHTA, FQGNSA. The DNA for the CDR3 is TGTGCCAGCAGCTTAGAGGGCGGGGGGCGATTTTTGGAGACCCAGTACTTC. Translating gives CASSLEGGGRFLETQYF.

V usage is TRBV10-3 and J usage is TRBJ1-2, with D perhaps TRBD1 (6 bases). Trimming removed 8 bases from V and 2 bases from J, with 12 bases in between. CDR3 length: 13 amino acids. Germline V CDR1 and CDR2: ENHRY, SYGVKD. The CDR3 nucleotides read TGTGCCATCGGCCGGGACATCAACTATGGCTACACCTTC. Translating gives CAIGRDINYGYTF.

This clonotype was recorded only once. The CDR3 reads CASSQYRTVATNEKLFF. In DNA, the CDR3 is TGTGCCAGCAGTCAGTACCGGACAGTCGCAACTAATGAAAAACTGTTTTTT. This rearrangement joins TRBV6-9 to TRBJ1-4; maybe TRBD1 (6 bases). The V end was cut by 5 bases, the J end by 0 bases, with 16 bases between. The germline V gene encodes CDR1 MNHGY and CDR2 SVAAGI. CDR3 length equals 17 residues.

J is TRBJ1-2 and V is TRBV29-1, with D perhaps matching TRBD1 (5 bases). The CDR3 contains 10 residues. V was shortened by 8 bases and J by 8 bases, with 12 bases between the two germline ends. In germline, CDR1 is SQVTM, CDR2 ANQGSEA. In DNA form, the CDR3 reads TGCAGCTTGGTGGGGGACGGCTACACCTTC. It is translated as CSLVGDGYTF.

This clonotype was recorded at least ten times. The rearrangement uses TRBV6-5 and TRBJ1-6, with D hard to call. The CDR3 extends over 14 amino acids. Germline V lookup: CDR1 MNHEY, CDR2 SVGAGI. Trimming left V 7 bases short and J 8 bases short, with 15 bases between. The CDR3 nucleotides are TGTGCCAGCAAGGAGGGCATCGGGCATTCACCCCTCCACTTT. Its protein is CASKEGIGHSPLHF.

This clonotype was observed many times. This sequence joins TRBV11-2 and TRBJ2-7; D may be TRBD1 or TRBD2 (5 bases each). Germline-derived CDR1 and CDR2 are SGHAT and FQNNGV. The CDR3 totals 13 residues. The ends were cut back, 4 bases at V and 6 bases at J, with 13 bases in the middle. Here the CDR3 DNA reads TGTGCCAGCAGCTCTCCGTGGGACGGCGAGCAGTACTTC. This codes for CASSSPWDGEQYF.

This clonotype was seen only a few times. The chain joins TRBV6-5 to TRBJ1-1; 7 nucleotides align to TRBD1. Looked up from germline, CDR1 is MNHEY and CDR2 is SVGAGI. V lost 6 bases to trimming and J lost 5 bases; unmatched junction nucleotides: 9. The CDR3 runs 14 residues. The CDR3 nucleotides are TGTGCCAGCAGGTCCGACAGGGTGTATACTGAAGCTTTCTTT. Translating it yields CASRSDRVYTEAFF.

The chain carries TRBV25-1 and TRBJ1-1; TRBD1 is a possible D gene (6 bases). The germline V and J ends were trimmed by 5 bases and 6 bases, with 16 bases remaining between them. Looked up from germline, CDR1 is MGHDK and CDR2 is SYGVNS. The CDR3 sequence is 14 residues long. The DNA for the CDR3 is TGTGCCAGCAGTAGATCAGGGGCCAACGCTGAAGCTTTCTTT. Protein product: CASSRSGANAEAFF.

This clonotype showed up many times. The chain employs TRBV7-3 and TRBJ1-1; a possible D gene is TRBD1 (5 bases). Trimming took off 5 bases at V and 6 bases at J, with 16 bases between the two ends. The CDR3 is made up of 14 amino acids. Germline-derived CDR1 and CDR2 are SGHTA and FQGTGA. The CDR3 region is CASSLAPQGPEAFF. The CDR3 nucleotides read TGTGCCAGCAGCCTCGCCCCCCAGGGACCTGAAGCTTTCTTT.

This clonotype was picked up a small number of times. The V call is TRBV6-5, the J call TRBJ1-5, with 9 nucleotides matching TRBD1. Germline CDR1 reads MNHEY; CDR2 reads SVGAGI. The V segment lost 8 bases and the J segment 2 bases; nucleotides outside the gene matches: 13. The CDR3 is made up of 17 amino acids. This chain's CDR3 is CASGRDREGVGNQPQHF. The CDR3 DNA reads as TGTGCCAGCGGACGGGACAGGGAGGGAGTAGGCAATCAGCCCCAGCATTTT.

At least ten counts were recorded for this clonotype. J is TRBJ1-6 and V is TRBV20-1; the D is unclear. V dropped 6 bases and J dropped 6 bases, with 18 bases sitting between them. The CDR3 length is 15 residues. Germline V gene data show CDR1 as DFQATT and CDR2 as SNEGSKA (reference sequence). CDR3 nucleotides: TGCAGTGCCGTGTCTCAACCGGGCTTTAATTCACCCCTCCACTTT. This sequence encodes CSAVSQPGFNSPLHF.

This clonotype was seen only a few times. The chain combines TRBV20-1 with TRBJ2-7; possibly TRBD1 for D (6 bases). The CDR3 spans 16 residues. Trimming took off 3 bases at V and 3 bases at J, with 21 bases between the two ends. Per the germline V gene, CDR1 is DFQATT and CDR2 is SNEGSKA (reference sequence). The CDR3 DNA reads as TGCAGTGCTAGGGGCGAACAGGGTATGACTTTCTACGAGCAGTACTTC. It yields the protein CSARGEQGMTFYEQYF.

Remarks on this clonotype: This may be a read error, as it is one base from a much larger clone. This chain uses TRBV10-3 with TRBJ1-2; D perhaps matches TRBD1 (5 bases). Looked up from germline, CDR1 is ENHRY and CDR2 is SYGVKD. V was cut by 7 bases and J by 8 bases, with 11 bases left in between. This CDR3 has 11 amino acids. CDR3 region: CAINGGFGYTF. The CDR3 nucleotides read TGTGCCATCAATGGGGGTTTCGGCTACACCTTC.

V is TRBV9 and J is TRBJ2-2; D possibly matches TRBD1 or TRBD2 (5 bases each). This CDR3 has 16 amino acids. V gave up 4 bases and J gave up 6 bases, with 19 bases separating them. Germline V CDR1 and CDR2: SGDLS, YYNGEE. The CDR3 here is CASSQDGASGPGELFF. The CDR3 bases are TGTGCCAGCAGCCAAGACGGGGCATCAGGGCCCGGGGAGCTGTTTTTT.

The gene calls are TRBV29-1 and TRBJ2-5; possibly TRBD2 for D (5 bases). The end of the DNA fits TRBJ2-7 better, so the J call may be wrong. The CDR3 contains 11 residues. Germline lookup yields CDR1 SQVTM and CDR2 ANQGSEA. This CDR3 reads CSLSSAYEQYF. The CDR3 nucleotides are TGCAGCTTGAGTAGCGCCTACGAGCAGTACTTC.